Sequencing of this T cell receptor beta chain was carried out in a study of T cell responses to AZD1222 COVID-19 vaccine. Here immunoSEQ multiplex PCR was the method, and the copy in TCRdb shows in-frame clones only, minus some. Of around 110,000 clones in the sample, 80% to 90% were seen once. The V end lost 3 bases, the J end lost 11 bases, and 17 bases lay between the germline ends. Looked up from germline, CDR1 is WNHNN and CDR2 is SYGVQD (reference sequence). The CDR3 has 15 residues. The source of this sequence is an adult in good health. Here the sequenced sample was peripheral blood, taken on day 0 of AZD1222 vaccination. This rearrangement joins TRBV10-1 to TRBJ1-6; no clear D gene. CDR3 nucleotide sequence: TGCGCCAGCAGTGAAACCGCAGTTAGTAGGCCACCCCTCCACTTT. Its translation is CASSETAVSRPPLHF.